The subject of this entry is one T cell receptor beta chain. Trimming removed 6 bases from V and 7 bases from J; junction bases left unmatched: 6. The CDR3 covers 13 residues. Germline V gene sequence: CDR1 SGDLS, CDR2 YYNGEE. The sample comes from a study of blood T cell repertoires in COVID-19. About the research overall: There were acute and convalescent COVID-19 samples, and they came from the United States, Italy and Spain. Sample material is recorded as cDNA or gDNA derived from T cells, B-cell-depleted T cells, or PBMCs.

Original handling: How many nucleated cells were present was estimated from reference gene primer amplification. Some clones are missing from TCRdb's copy, which holds only in-frame ones; the method was immunoSEQ multiplex PCR. V and J calls and clone size are given by that table; D and trimming were obtained from the DNA. The sample includes about 190,000 clones, less than 90% of them seen just once. The sequenced sample consisted of peripheral blood. The V gene is TRBV9, the J gene TRBJ2-2; 7 bases are a match to TRBD1. The receptor was isolated from a woman aged 40 to 50 with acute or convalescent COVID-19. The CDR3 DNA is TGTGCCAGCACCCGACAGGGCGGCGGGGAGCTGTTTTTT. The encoded protein is CASTRQGGGELFF.